The 11 T cell receptor beta chains below all came from one sample that was sequenced in a study of T cell responses to AZD1222 COVID-19 vaccine. The repertoire was sequenced with immunoSEQ multiplex PCR; TCRdb's copy has only in-frame clones and lacks some. The table lists fewer than 100,000 clones, around 91% of them singletons. Here the sequenced sample was peripheral blood, taken on day 0 of AZD1222 vaccination. These receptor sequences come from an adult in good health.

The rearrangement links TRBV12-3 or TRBV12-4 to TRBJ2-2; D is uncertain. Trimming left V 6 bases short and J 5 bases short, with 4 bases between. This CDR3 has 11 amino acids. The CDR3 nucleotides read TGTGCCAGCAGGCAGACCGGGGAGCTGTTTTTT. Translated: CASRQTGELFF.

The rearrangement joins TRBV3-1 (or the pseudogene TRBV3-2) to TRBJ2-3, with D unclear. The V end was cut by 2 bases, the J end by 3 bases, with 18 bases between. The germline V gene encodes CDR1 LGHDT and CDR2 YNNKEL (reference sequence). This CDR3 contains 17 residues. The CDR3 bases are TGTGCCAGCAGCCAATCGGTCGGTCCTAAGAGGACAGATACGCAGTATTTT. This encodes CASSQSVGPKRTDTQYF.

This clone was counted once. The chain recombines TRBV10-1 with TRBJ2-1; D gene ambiguous. V was shortened by 3 bases and J by 0 bases, with 12 bases between the two germline ends. There are 16 residues in the CDR3. CDR1 and CDR2 (germline): WNHNN, SYGVQD (reference sequence). Here the CDR3 reads CASSEMRNLSYNEQFF. The CDR3 DNA reads as TGCGCCAGCAGTGAAATGAGAAACCTCTCCTACAATGAGCAGTTCTTC.

The chain joins TRBV5-1 to TRBJ1-5; possibly TRBD1 for D (5 bases). The V gene lost 4 bases and the J gene lost 1 base, with 12 bases spanning the gap. CDR3 length equals 15 residues. CDR1 and CDR2 (germline): SGHRS, YFSETQ. The CDR3 spells CASSPGPGSNQPQHF. CDR3 nucleotide sequence: TGCGCCAGCAGCCCAGGACCAGGGAGCAATCAGCCCCAGCATTTT.

This sequence joins TRBV4-3 and TRBJ1-2; tentatively, D is TRBD1 (5 bases). Germline V CDR1 and CDR2: LGHNA, YSLEER. The V end lost 0 bases, the J end lost 2 bases, and 13 bases lay between the germline ends. The CDR3 length is 16 residues. CDR3 nucleotides: TGCGCCAGCAGCCAAGATCATATGCGGGGGAACTATGGCTACACCTTC. Translation: CASSQDHMRGNYGYTF.

Points on this clone: The germline gene is not matched at one end of the junction; a read error may be the cause. The chain is built from TRBV7-7 and TRBJ2-3; 8 positions match TRBD2. CDR1 is SSHAT, CDR2 FNYEAQ, per germline (reference sequence). The CDR3 contains 16 residues. CDR3 loop: CASSQISGGATDTQYF. As DNA, the CDR3 is TGTGCTAGCAGCCAAATAAGCGGGGGTGCTACAGATACGCAGTATTTT. The full variable domain, with the rest looked up from reference TRBV7-7 and TRBJ2-3, is GAGVSQSPRYKVTKRGQDVTLRCDPISSHATLYWYQQALGQGPEFLTYFNYEAQPDKSGLPSDRFSAERPEGSISTLTIQRTEQRDSAMYRCASSQISGGATDTQYFGPGTRLTVL.

The V and J genes are TRBV9 and TRBJ2-2, with TRBD1 as a possible D gene (6 bases). Trimming shortened V by 6 bases and J by 5 bases, and 8 bases separated the two germline ends. The CDR3 has 12 residues. Germline CDR1 SGDLS, CDR2 YYNGEE. The chain's CDR3 is CASKGETGELFF. The DNA for the CDR3 is TGTGCCAGCAAGGGGGAGACCGGGGAGCTGTTTTTT. Using reference TRBV9 and TRBJ2-2 for the parts outside the CDR3, the full variable domain is DSGVTQTPKHLITATGQRVTLRCSPRSGDLSVYWYQQSLDQGLQFLIQYYNGEERAKGNILERFSAQQFPDLHSELNLSSLELGDSALYFCASKGETGELFFGEGSRLTVL.

The chain employs TRBV20-1 and TRBJ2-7, with TRBD2 matching over 10 bases. The CDR3 is 14 amino acids. With 3 bases clipped from V and 0 bases from J, the junction kept 2 bases outside the gene matches. CDR1 DFQATT and CDR2 SNEGSKA come from the germline V gene (reference sequence). CDR3 bases: TGCAGTGCTAGTCCTAGCGGGGGCTCCTACGAGCAGTACTTC. Its translation is CSASPSGGSYEQYF.

The chain joins TRBV7-8 to TRBJ2-7; D is possibly TRBD1 (5 bases). Trimming removed 5 bases at V and 2 bases at J, with 10 bases between. Germline V CDR1 and CDR2: SGHVS, FQNEAQ. There are 13 residues in the CDR3. CDR3 DNA: TGTGCCAGCAGCCCCGGACAAACCTACGAGCAGTACTTC. It yields the protein CASSPGQTYEQYF.

The V call is TRBV18, the J call TRBJ1-2, with a tentative D call TRBD1 (6 bases). CDR3 length: 18 residues. Germline CDR1 is KGHSH and CDR2 is LQKENI. V lost 0 bases, J lost 2 bases, and 19 bases lay in between. The CDR3 DNA sequence: TGTGCCAGCTCACCACCGCCGCAGGGGTCTCCTTTCAACTATGGCTACACCTTC. It codes for CASSPPPQGSPFNYGYTF. The full variable domain, in which reference TRBV18 and TRBJ1-2 provide the parts outside the CDR3, is NAGVMQNPRHLVRRRGQEARLRCSPMKGHSHVYWYRQLPEEGLKFMVYLQKENIIDESGMPKERFSAEFPKEGPSILRIQQVVRGDSAAYFCASSPPPQGSPFNYGYTFGSGTRLTVV.

The chain is built from TRBV4-1 and TRBJ2-1, with 11 bases identical to TRBD1. The CDR3 contains 17 residues. Germline loops: CDR1 MGHRA, CDR2 YSYEKL. V gave up 2 bases and J gave up 15 bases; unmatched junction bases: 18. The CDR3 loop reads CASSQFGSGQGAGSRFF. The CDR3 region has the DNA TGCGCCAGCAGCCAATTTGGTTCCGGACAGGGGGCCGGTTCACGGTTCTTC.